A selection of T cell receptor beta chains follows, all from one sample in a study of shared clonotypes between healthy human individuals. The data were produced by immunoSEQ multiplex PCR, yet TCRdb's version contains in-frame clones alone and is incomplete. Of over a million clones listed, roughly 97% are singletons. The specimen was naive CD4+ T cells sorted from blood. These receptors all stem from a man aged 25-45 years in good health. The CDR3 runs from the conserved cysteine through the conserved F or W. Each record gives: J gene, CDR3 length, clone size, V gene, D gene, CDR3 protein, CDR3 DNA. A D gene is named only where the DNA matches it firmly. Rows may omit the clone size; those that give it use once, few, many or a size class.

j_gene: TRBJ2-1
len: 15
abundance: many
v_gene: TRBV4-1
d_gene: .
CDR3aa: CASSQEEGRASEQFF
CDR3nt: TGCGCCAGCAGCCAAGAAGAAGGCAGGGCATCCGAGCAGTTCTTC

j_gene: TRBJ2-3
len: 13
abundance: .
v_gene: TRBV19
d_gene: TRBD2
CDR3aa: CASGGARTDTQYF
CDR3nt: TGTGCCAGCGGGGGGGCCCGCACAGATACGCAGTATTTT

j_gene: TRBJ1-2
len: 17
abundance: .
v_gene: TRBV18
d_gene: .
CDR3aa: CASSPGAGLGSNYGYTF
CDR3nt: TGTGCCAGCTCACCGGGGGCAGGTTTAGGGTCGAACTATGGCTACACCTTC

j_gene: TRBJ1-5
len: 14
abundance: .
v_gene: TRBV15
d_gene: .
CDR3aa: CATSRVGGDQPQHF
CDR3nt: TGTGCCACCAGCAGAGTTGGAGGAGATCAGCCCCAGCATTTT

j_gene: TRBJ2-2
len: 14
abundance: .
v_gene: TRBV5-1
d_gene: .
CDR3aa: CASSLGPLGGELFF
CDR3nt: TGCGCCAGCAGCTTGGGTCCTCTCGGCGGGGAGCTGTTTTTT

j_gene: TRBJ2-2
len: 14
abundance: .
v_gene: TRBV7-3
d_gene: .
CDR3aa: CASSLAETTGELFF
CDR3nt: TGTGCCAGCAGCTTAGCGGAGACCACCGGGGAGCTGTTTTTT

j_gene: TRBJ2-3
len: 14
abundance: .
v_gene: TRBV7-9
d_gene: .
CDR3aa: CASSTGTSTDTQYF
CDR3nt: TGTGCCAGTAGCACAGGCACTAGCACAGATACGCAGTATTTT

j_gene: TRBJ1-3
len: 13
abundance: .
v_gene: TRBV18
d_gene: .
CDR3aa: CASSPPGGNTIYF
CDR3nt: TGTGCCAGCTCACCACCGGGGGGAAACACCATATATTTT

j_gene: TRBJ2-7
len: 16
abundance: .
v_gene: TRBV7-8
d_gene: .
CDR3aa: CASSWARLGRSYEQYF
CDR3nt: TGTGCCAGCAGCTGGGCAAGACTGGGCAGGTCCTACGAGCAGTACTTC

j_gene: TRBJ2-3
len: 15
abundance: .
v_gene: TRBV9
d_gene: TRBD2
CDR3aa: CASATGTSGTDTQYF
CDR3nt: TGTGCCAGCGCGACCGGGACTAGCGGCACAGATACGCAGTATTTT

j_gene: TRBJ2-5
len: 16
abundance: .
v_gene: TRBV14
d_gene: TRBD2
CDR3aa: CASSQDPTGRKVTQYF
CDR3nt: TGTGCCAGCAGCCAAGATCCTACCGGGAGGAAAGTGACCCAGTACTTC

j_gene: TRBJ1-4
len: 12
abundance: .
v_gene: TRBV30
d_gene: .
CDR3aa: CAWSPIDEKLFF
CDR3nt: TGTGCCTGGAGCCCGATTGATGAAAAACTGTTTTTT

j_gene: TRBJ2-3
len: 15
abundance: .
v_gene: TRBV7-9
d_gene: TRBD1
CDR3aa: CASNKPGQGVDTQYF
CDR3nt: TGTGCCAGCAACAAACCGGGACAGGGAGTGGATACGCAGTATTTT

j_gene: TRBJ2-7
len: 13
abundance: .
v_gene: TRBV13
d_gene: .
CDR3aa: CASSIGRIVGQYF
CDR3nt: TGTGCCAGCAGCATTGGACGGATCGTCGGGCAGTACTTC

j_gene: TRBJ2-7
len: 19
abundance: once
v_gene: TRBV10-3
d_gene: TRBD2
CDR3aa: CAISRSGTSGRDRKYEQYF
CDR3nt: TGTGCCATCAGTCGATCGGGGACTAGCGGGAGGGATCGGAAATACGAGCAGTACTTC

j_gene: TRBJ2-1
len: 13
abundance: .
v_gene: TRBV5-4
d_gene: .
CDR3aa: CASSLSEGNEQFF
CDR3nt: TGTGCCAGCAGCTTGTCGGAGGGGAATGAGCAGTTCTTC

j_gene: TRBJ2-3
len: 14
abundance: .
v_gene: TRBV25-1
d_gene: .
CDR3aa: CASSESRVTDTQYF
CDR3nt: TGTGCCAGCAGTGAATCGAGGGTAACAGATACGCAGTATTTT

j_gene: TRBJ2-1
len: 16
abundance: .
v_gene: TRBV14
d_gene: .
CDR3aa: CASSQGGVPPYNEQFF
CDR3nt: TGTGCCAGCAGCCAAGGGGGGGTTCCCCCCTACAATGAGCAGTTCTTC

j_gene: TRBJ2-2
len: 14
abundance: .
v_gene: TRBV18
d_gene: TRBD1
CDR3aa: CASSAQGASGELFF
CDR3nt: TGTGCCAGCTCAGCTCAGGGGGCGTCCGGGGAGCTGTTTTTT

j_gene: TRBJ1-2
len: 16
abundance: .
v_gene: TRBV2
d_gene: .
CDR3aa: CASIPRTQGTNYGYTF
CDR3nt: TGTGCCAGCATCCCCCGGACCCAGGGCACTAACTATGGCTACACCTTC

j_gene: TRBJ1-3
len: 15
abundance: .
v_gene: TRBV7-8
d_gene: .
CDR3aa: CASSLKDTSGNTIYF
CDR3nt: TGTGCCAGCAGCTTGAAGGACACCTCTGGAAACACCATATATTTT

j_gene: TRBJ2-7
len: 14
abundance: once
v_gene: TRBV27
d_gene: TRBD2
CDR3aa: CASSPQLASYEQYF
CDR3nt: TGTGCCAGCAGTCCCCAACTAGCGAGCTACGAGCAGTACTTC

j_gene: TRBJ1-1
len: 13
abundance: .
v_gene: TRBV6-5
d_gene: .
CDR3aa: CASSYVLNTEAFF
CDR3nt: TGTGCCAGCAGTTACGTTTTGAACACTGAAGCTTTCTTT

j_gene: TRBJ2-7
len: 17
abundance: .
v_gene: TRBV27
d_gene: TRBD2
CDR3aa: CASSARGTSGRSFEQYF
CDR3nt: TGTGCCAGCAGTGCCCGAGGGACTAGCGGGAGATCCTTCGAGCAGTACTTC

j_gene: TRBJ2-1
len: 16
abundance: .
v_gene: TRBV28
d_gene: TRBD2
CDR3aa: CASSSGTSGSYNEQFF
CDR3nt: TGTGCCAGCAGTTCTGGGACTAGCGGGTCCTACAATGAGCAGTTCTTC

j_gene: TRBJ2-1
len: 14
abundance: .
v_gene: TRBV5-6
d_gene: TRBD1
CDR3aa: CASSLQGIYNEQFF
CDR3nt: TGTGCCAGCAGCTTACAGGGGATCTACAATGAGCAGTTCTTC

j_gene: TRBJ1-2
len: 13
abundance: .
v_gene: TRBV5-4
d_gene: .
CDR3aa: CASSLGGEIRLTF
CDR3nt: TGTGCCAGCAGCTTGGGTGGGGAAATCCGGCTGACCTTC

j_gene: TRBJ2-7
len: 14
abundance: .
v_gene: TRBV5-1
d_gene: TRBD2
CDR3aa: CASSAGLDGGEQYF
CDR3nt: TGCGCCAGCAGCGCGGGACTCGACGGGGGGGAGCAGTACTTC

j_gene: TRBJ2-3
len: 12
abundance: .
v_gene: TRBV30
d_gene: TRBD2
CDR3aa: CAWGTSGSGWYF
CDR3nt: TGTGCCTGGGGGACTAGCGGGAGTGGGTGGTATTTT

j_gene: TRBJ1-4
len: 16
abundance: .
v_gene: TRBV28
d_gene: TRBD1
CDR3aa: CASSRRTGTDNEKLFF
CDR3nt: TGTGCCAGCAGCCGAAGGACTGGGACAGATAATGAAAAACTGTTTTTT

j_gene: TRBJ2-1
len: 15
abundance: .
v_gene: TRBV5-1
d_gene: .
CDR3aa: CASSLESGPYSEQFF
CDR3nt: TGCGCCAGCAGCTTGGAATCGGGACCCTACAGCGAGCAGTTCTTC

j_gene: TRBJ1-1
len: 14
abundance: .
v_gene: TRBV29-1
d_gene: .
CDR3aa: CSVQWGVRNTEAFF
CDR3nt: TGCAGCGTCCAATGGGGGGTTAGGAACACTGAAGCTTTCTTT

j_gene: TRBJ2-5
len: 14
abundance: .
v_gene: TRBV5-1
d_gene: TRBD2
CDR3aa: CASRGTSGQETQYF
CDR3nt: TGCGCCAGCAGGGGGACTAGCGGGCAAGAGACCCAGTACTTC

j_gene: TRBJ2-3
len: 17
abundance: .
v_gene: TRBV29-1
d_gene: TRBD2
CDR3aa: CSGLKLRAGGLTDTQYF
CDR3nt: TGCAGCGGACTTAAACTTCGAGCGGGAGGCCTCACAGATACGCAGTATTTT

j_gene: TRBJ2-1
len: 16
abundance: .
v_gene: TRBV5-4
d_gene: TRBD2
CDR3aa: CASSPVRLAERNEQFF
CDR3nt: TGTGCCAGCAGCCCGGTAAGGCTAGCGGAGAGGAATGAGCAGTTCTTC

j_gene: TRBJ2-5
len: 15
abundance: .
v_gene: TRBV27
d_gene: TRBD2
CDR3aa: CASSSTRTSGETQYF
CDR3nt: TGTGCCAGCAGTTCGACCCGGACTAGCGGTGAGACCCAGTACTTC

j_gene: TRBJ2-4
len: 15
abundance: few
v_gene: TRBV5-4
d_gene: TRBD2
CDR3aa: CASRQTSGSENIQYF
CDR3nt: TGTGCCAGCCGCCAAACTAGCGGGAGCGAAAACATTCAGTACTTC

j_gene: TRBJ1-1
len: 19
abundance: once
v_gene: TRBV28
d_gene: TRBD1
CDR3aa: CASSLPGTVPRQLNTEAFF
CDR3nt: TGTGCCAGCAGTCTACCAGGGACAGTGCCAAGGCAATTGAACACTGAAGCTTTCTTT

j_gene: TRBJ2-1
len: 15
abundance: once
v_gene: TRBV7-9
d_gene: .
CDR3aa: CASSPRDRLGNEQFF
CDR3nt: TGTGCCAGCAGCCCCCGGGACCGGCTAGGGAATGAGCAGTTCTTC

j_gene: TRBJ2-7
len: 15
abundance: once
v_gene: TRBV5-1
d_gene: .
CDR3aa: CASSLLGRAVYEQYF
CDR3nt: TGCGCCAGCAGCTTGCTGGGCAGGGCCGTGTACGAGCAGTACTTC

j_gene: TRBJ2-5
len: 13
abundance: .
v_gene: TRBV28
d_gene: .
CDR3aa: CASTQGRQETQYF
CDR3nt: TGTGCCAGCACCCAGGGCCGCCAAGAGACCCAGTACTTC

j_gene: TRBJ2-3
len: 14
abundance: .
v_gene: TRBV11-3
d_gene: TRBD1
CDR3aa: CASSPGQGADTQYF
CDR3nt: TGTGCCAGCAGTCCGGGACAGGGGGCGGATACGCAGTATTTT

j_gene: TRBJ2-5
len: 14
abundance: .
v_gene: TRBV9
d_gene: TRBD2
CDR3aa: CASSESGRGETQYF
CDR3nt: TGTGCCAGCAGCGAAAGCGGGAGAGGTGAGACCCAGTACTTC

j_gene: TRBJ2-5
len: 12
abundance: .
v_gene: TRBV10-3
d_gene: TRBD1
CDR3aa: CAIGTDQETQYF
CDR3nt: TGTGCCATCGGGACAGATCAAGAGACCCAGTACTTC

j_gene: TRBJ2-3
len: 17
abundance: .
v_gene: TRBV18
d_gene: TRBD2
CDR3aa: CASSPMETSGSIDTQYF
CDR3nt: TGTGCCAGCTCACCGATGGAGACTAGCGGGAGTATAGATACGCAGTATTTT

j_gene: TRBJ2-7
len: 15
abundance: .
v_gene: TRBV6-1
d_gene: TRBD2
CDR3aa: CASMRLAGASYEQYF
CDR3nt: TGTGCCAGCATGCGCCTAGCGGGAGCAAGCTACGAGCAGTACTTC

j_gene: TRBJ1-5
len: 13
abundance: once
v_gene: TRBV27
d_gene: .
CDR3aa: CASSLMGNQPQHF
CDR3nt: TGTGCCAGCAGTTTAATGGGCAATCAGCCCCAGCATTTT

j_gene: TRBJ2-5
len: 10
abundance: .
v_gene: TRBV20-1
d_gene: .
CDR3aa: CSARVETQYF
CDR3nt: TGCAGTGCTAGGGTGGAGACCCAGTACTTC

j_gene: TRBJ2-2
len: 18
abundance: .
v_gene: TRBV7-2
d_gene: TRBD2
CDR3aa: CASSPRILAGGGTGELFF
CDR3nt: TGTGCCAGCAGCCCCCGGATCTTAGCGGGAGGGGGCACCGGGGAGCTGTTTTTT

j_gene: TRBJ2-7
len: 14
abundance: .
v_gene: TRBV28
d_gene: TRBD1
CDR3aa: CASSRPGTGREQYF
CDR3nt: TGTGCCAGCAGCCGGCCTGGGACAGGGCGCGAGCAGTACTTC

j_gene: TRBJ2-5
len: 13
abundance: once
v_gene: TRBV9
d_gene: .
CDR3aa: CASNLGQQETQYF
CDR3nt: TGTGCCAGCAATCTCGGACAGCAAGAGACCCAGTACTTC

j_gene: TRBJ2-1
len: 15
abundance: .
v_gene: TRBV11-2
d_gene: TRBD1
CDR3aa: CASSIIGTGGNEQFF
CDR3nt: TGTGCCAGCAGCATTATCGGGACAGGGGGCAATGAGCAGTTCTTC

j_gene: TRBJ2-1
len: 17
abundance: .
v_gene: TRBV19
d_gene: .
CDR3aa: CASRIRYYKNTYNEQFF
CDR3nt: TGTGCCAGTAGGATACGATATTACAAAAACACCTACAATGAGCAGTTCTTC

j_gene: TRBJ1-5
len: 18
abundance: .
v_gene: TRBV19
d_gene: .
CDR3aa: CASTPESVRTYSNQPQHF
CDR3nt: TGTGCCAGTACCCCCGAGTCTGTCCGCACTTATAGCAATCAGCCCCAGCATTTT

j_gene: TRBJ2-1
len: 13
abundance: .
v_gene: TRBV4-2
d_gene: .
CDR3aa: CASSLGVFSEQFF
CDR3nt: TGTGCCAGCAGCCTCGGGGTTTTTAGTGAGCAGTTCTTC